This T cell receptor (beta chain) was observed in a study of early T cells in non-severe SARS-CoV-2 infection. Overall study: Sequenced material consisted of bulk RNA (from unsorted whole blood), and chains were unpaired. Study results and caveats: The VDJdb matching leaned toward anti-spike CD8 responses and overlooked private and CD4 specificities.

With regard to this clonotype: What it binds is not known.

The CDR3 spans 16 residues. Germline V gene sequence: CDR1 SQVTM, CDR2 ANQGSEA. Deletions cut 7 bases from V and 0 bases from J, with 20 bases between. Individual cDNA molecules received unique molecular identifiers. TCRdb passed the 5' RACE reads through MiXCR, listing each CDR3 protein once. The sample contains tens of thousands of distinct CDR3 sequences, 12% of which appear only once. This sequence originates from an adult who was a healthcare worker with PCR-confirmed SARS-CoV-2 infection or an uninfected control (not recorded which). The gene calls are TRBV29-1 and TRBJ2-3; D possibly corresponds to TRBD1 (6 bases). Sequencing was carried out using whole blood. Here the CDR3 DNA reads TGCAGCGCTCGGACAGTCTCCAGCCTCAGCACAGATACGCAGTATTTT. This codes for CSARTVSSLSTDTQYF.